Listed below are T cell receptor beta chains from one sample, sequenced in a study of shared clonotypes between healthy human individuals. Sequencing was performed with immunoSEQ multiplex PCR; in TCRdb, only in-frame clones are kept and a portion is missing. The repertoire holds fewer than 800,000 clones, with 90% to 95% as singletons. Material: naive CD8+ T cells sorted from blood. Every receptor here comes from a man aged 25 to 40 in good health. The CDR3 runs from the conserved cysteine through the conserved F or W. A D gene is named only where the DNA matches it firmly. Clone size is given for some rows only: seen once, a few or many times, or a class if the clone is expanded.

CDR3 protein,CDR3 DNA,D gene,clone size,V gene,J gene
CASSFGLTDTQYF,TGTGCCAGCAGTTTCGGCCTCACAGATACGCAGTATTTT,.,.,TRBV27,TRBJ2-3
CASSPTVAGPYNEQFF,TGTGCCAGCAGCCCGACTGTAGCGGGTCCCTACAATGAGCAGTTCTTC,TRBD2,.,TRBV7-9,TRBJ2-1
CATEGAALNQPQHF,TGTGCCACTGAGGGAGCCGCCTTGAATCAGCCCCAGCATTTT,.,.,TRBV19,TRBJ1-5
CASWERGYNEQFF,TGTGCCAGCTGGGAGCGAGGCTACAATGAGCAGTTCTTC,.,.,TRBV6-1,TRBJ2-1
CASSLQGDTQYF,TGTGCCAGCAGTCTGCAGGGAGATACGCAGTATTTT,.,.,TRBV6-5,TRBJ2-3
CASSSTTGGITEQYF,TGTGCCAGCAGCTCCACGACAGGGGGCATTACCGAGCAGTACTTC,TRBD1,.,TRBV7-2,TRBJ2-7
CASSPARTGGHEQYF,TGTGCCAGCAGCCCTGCCAGGACAGGGGGTCACGAGCAGTACTTC,TRBD1,.,TRBV7-2,TRBJ2-7
CAISGTSGSGEQYF,TGTGCCATCAGTGGGACTAGCGGGAGCGGTGAGCAGTACTTC,TRBD2,.,TRBV10-3,TRBJ2-7
CASSGLREVRETQYF,TGTGCCAGCAGTGGACTGCGGGAGGTTCGAGAGACCCAGTACTTC,TRBD2,.,TRBV6-4,TRBJ2-5
CASSAGAVPNEQFF,TGTGCCAGCAGCGCGGGGGCAGTCCCCAATGAGCAGTTCTTC,.,.,TRBV9,TRBJ2-1
CASSFSRGLHAADTQYF,TGTGCCAGCAGCTTCTCGCGGGGCCTGCATGCCGCAGATACGCAGTATTTT,.,.,TRBV11-2,TRBJ2-3
CASSTRDLAAVTDTQYF,TGTGCCAGCAGCACCCGGGACCTAGCGGCTGTCACAGATACGCAGTATTTT,TRBD2,.,TRBV7-9,TRBJ2-3
CSVILAGQYEQYF,TGCAGCGTTATACTAGCGGGACAGTACGAGCAGTACTTC,TRBD2,.,TRBV29-1,TRBJ2-7
CASRGDRGDTQYF,TGTGCCAGCAGGGGAGACAGGGGTGATACGCAGTATTTT,TRBD1,.,TRBV28,TRBJ2-3
CASSPRGRVPQETQYF,TGTGCCAGCAGCCCTAGGGGTCGAGTCCCGCAAGAGACCCAGTACTTC,.,.,TRBV7-8,TRBJ2-5
CASSWNSYNYGYTF,TGTGCCAGCAGCTGGAACAGCTATAACTATGGCTACACCTTC,.,once,TRBV5-4,TRBJ1-2
CASSARAGRSYEQYF,TGTGCCAGCTCCGCCAGGGCAGGGAGATCCTACGAGCAGTACTTC,.,.,TRBV6-5,TRBJ2-7
CASSASASSYNEQFF,TGTGCCAGCAGCGCTAGCGCGAGCTCCTACAATGAGCAGTTCTTC,.,.,TRBV9,TRBJ2-1
CARSCQAYEQYF,TGTGCCAGAAGCTGTCAAGCCTACGAGCAGTACTTC,.,.,TRBV5-3,TRBJ2-7
CASSFLAENTDTQYF,TGTGCCAGCAGTTTTTTAGCGGAAAACACAGATACGCAGTATTTT,.,.,TRBV27,TRBJ2-3
CASSDEQGENEKLFF,TGTGCCAGCAGCGACGAACAGGGAGAGAATGAAAAACTGTTTTTT,.,.,TRBV9,TRBJ1-4
CASSLSGGDEQYF,TGCGCCAGCAGCCTCTCGGGGGGTGACGAGCAGTACTTC,TRBD2,.,TRBV4-1,TRBJ2-7
CASSEQAGLADNEQFF,TGTGCCAGCAGTGAACAAGCGGGACTAGCGGACAATGAGCAGTTCTTC,TRBD2,.,TRBV6-1,TRBJ2-1
CASSIENNEQFF,TGCGCCAGCAGCATCGAGAACAATGAGCAGTTCTTC,.,.,TRBV5-1,TRBJ2-1
CASSLAGLVYNEQFF,TGTGCCAGCAGCTTAGCGGGACTAGTCTACAATGAGCAGTTCTTC,TRBD2,.,TRBV7-9,TRBJ2-1
CASSSRQDSYNEQFF,TGTGCCAGCAGCTCTCGACAGGACTCCTACAATGAGCAGTTCTTC,.,.,TRBV11-3,TRBJ2-1
CSVELRGTGELFF,TGCAGCGTTGAATTGAGAGGGACCGGGGAGCTGTTTTTT,.,.,TRBV29-1,TRBJ2-2
CASSLYLQGPGELFF,TGTGCCAGCAGTTTATATTTACAGGGGCCCGGGGAGCTGTTTTTT,TRBD1,.,TRBV27,TRBJ2-2
CASSQDLPTGYNQPQHF,TGCGCCAGCAGCCAAGATCTCCCGACGGGGTATAATCAGCCCCAGCATTTT,.,.,TRBV4-3,TRBJ1-5
CASSGGRDGYTF,TGTGCCAGCAGCGGGGGTAGGGATGGCTACACCTTC,.,.,TRBV7-9,TRBJ1-2
CSGASGRAFLADTQYF,TGCAGCGGGGCTAGCGGGAGGGCCTTTTTGGCAGATACGCAGTATTTT,TRBD2,.,TRBV29-1,TRBJ2-3
CASSQEEGGLRWTQYF,TGCGCCAGCAGCCAAGAGGAAGGGGGCCTACGGTGGACCCAGTACTTC,TRBD1,.,TRBV4-1,TRBJ2-5
CASSQVPGSLNQPQHF,TGCGCCAGCAGCCAAGTGCCCGGGAGCTTGAATCAGCCCCAGCATTTT,.,.,TRBV4-1,TRBJ1-5
CASSPPRGQVNTGELFF,TGTGCCAGCTCACCCCCTAGGGGACAGGTGAACACCGGGGAGCTGTTTTTT,TRBD1,.,TRBV18,TRBJ2-2
CASSVDGSRTYEQYF,TGTGCCAGCAGCGTAGACGGGTCTAGGACCTACGAGCAGTACTTC,.,.,TRBV9,TRBJ2-7
CASSLGAGAGYEQYF,TGTGCCAGCAGCTTAGGAGCGGGGGCTGGATACGAGCAGTACTTC,TRBD2,once,TRBV7-7,TRBJ2-7
CSAAAGAYEQYF,TGCAGCGCCGCGGCGGGAGCCTACGAGCAGTACTTC,TRBD2,.,TRBV29-1,TRBJ2-7
CASSGHLEQFF,TGTGCCAGTAGTGGCCATCTTGAGCAGTTCTTC,.,.,TRBV19,TRBJ2-1
CASSGGPGQGDYEQYF,TGTGCCAGCAGCGGGGGACCGGGACAGGGTGACTACGAGCAGTACTTC,TRBD1,.,TRBV9,TRBJ2-7
CSVEVAGGQETQYF,TGCAGCGTTGAAGTAGCGGGAGGCCAAGAGACCCAGTACTTC,TRBD2,.,TRBV29-1,TRBJ2-5
CASSLEGADIYGYTF,TGCGCCAGCAGCTTAGAGGGGGCTGATATCTATGGCTACACCTTC,TRBD1,.,TRBV5-1,TRBJ1-2
CASTDRPDTQYF,TGTGCCAGCACGGACAGACCCGATACGCAGTATTTT,.,.,TRBV27,TRBJ2-3
CASSSTTSGRAYNEQFF,TGTGCCAGCAGCTCCACTACTAGCGGGAGAGCCTACAATGAGCAGTTCTTC,TRBD2,once,TRBV13,TRBJ2-1
CASSRRVGQPQHF,TGTGCCAGCAGCCGGAGGGTTGGCCAGCCCCAGCATTTT,.,.,TRBV27,TRBJ1-5
CASSLARLAGEFQETQYF,TGTGCCAGCAGCTTAGCCAGGCTAGCGGGAGAGTTTCAAGAGACCCAGTACTTC,TRBD2,.,TRBV7-2,TRBJ2-5
CASSDSAQSSYNEQFF,TGTGCCAGCAGTGACAGCGCCCAGAGCTCCTACAATGAGCAGTTCTTC,.,.,TRBV6-4,TRBJ2-1
CASSLVPLETQYF,TGTGCCAGCAGCTTAGTGCCATTAGAGACCCAGTACTTC,.,few,TRBV7-9,TRBJ2-5
CASSPVGVQETQYF,TGTGCCAGCAGTCCAGTGGGGGTTCAAGAGACCCAGTACTTC,.,.,TRBV7-9,TRBJ2-5
CASSQETRPGLLTDTQYF,TGTGCCAGCAGCCAAGAAACGCGTCCGGGACTCCTCACAGATACGCAGTATTTT,.,.,TRBV14,TRBJ2-3